A single sample gave rise to the 27 T cell receptor beta chains below, sequenced in a study of T-cell memory formation after mild COVID-19. TCRdb reanalysed the 5' RACE reads using MiXCR and keeps one entry per CDR3 protein. The sample holds roughly 200,000 distinct CDR3 sequences; 16% are singletons and the top ten take approximately 2%. The sequencing input was PBMCs or a T cell subset sorted from them (not recorded which). The receptors come from an adult woman who had mild COVID-19 (a few samples of this study predate the infection). Cell type and time point are not known.

This clonotype was seen a few times. V and J are TRBV12-3 or TRBV12-4 and TRBJ2-2, with 7 bases aligning to TRBD1. The V segment lost 9 bases and the J segment 4 bases; nucleotides outside the gene matches: 8. The length of the CDR3 is 14 residues. CDR3 nucleotide sequence: TGTGCCAGTATAAGACAGGGTTCCACCGGGGAGCTGTTTTTT. Its translation is CASIRQGSTGELFF.

The V and J genes are TRBV3-1 and TRBJ2-7, with 12 bases that match TRBD2. CDR3 length: 15 residues. V shed 5 bases and J 7 bases; nucleotides not matched to a gene: 9. The germline V gene has CDR1 LGHDT and CDR2 YNNKEL (reference sequence). The CDR3 here is CASSRGLAGAGEQYF. The DNA for the CDR3 is TGTGCCAGCAGCAGGGGACTAGCGGGCGCCGGGGAGCAGTACTTC.

The V and J genes are TRBV18 and TRBJ2-5; D remains ambiguous. V shed 0 bases and J shed 2 bases, with 16 bases lying between them. Germline values: CDR1 KGHSH, CDR2 LQKENI. The CDR3 is 17 amino acids. CDR3 loop: CASSPPVQAHWQETQYF. The CDR3 bases are TGTGCCAGCTCACCACCGGTCCAGGCGCATTGGCAAGAGACCCAGTACTTC.

The V call is TRBV10-3, the J call TRBJ1-1; a weak D match, TRBD1 (5 bases). CDR1 and CDR2 (germline): ENHRY, SYGVKD. This CDR3 region has 15 residues. V was trimmed by 2 bases and J by 1 base, leaving 11 bases between them. CDR3 sequence (DNA): TGTGCCATCAGTGAGAAGGGGATCGAGAACACTGAAGCTTTCTTT. Encoded protein: CAISEKGIENTEAFF.

The chain couples TRBV11-2 to TRBJ2-7, with 7 bases identical to TRBD1. The CDR3 covers 15 residues. Germline lookup yields CDR1 SGHAT and CDR2 FQNNGV. Unmatched junction bases numbered 9, after V lost 5 bases and J lost 2 bases. The CDR3 region has the DNA TGTGCCAGCAGCAAGTTCGGGACAGAGCCCTACGAGCAGTACTTC. The encoded protein is CASSKFGTEPYEQYF.

The chain recombines TRBV2 with TRBJ2-1; 7 nucleotides align to TRBD1. The CDR3 length is 19 residues. Germline V gene data show CDR1 as SNHLY and CDR2 as FYNNEI. J lost 0 bases, V lost 0 bases, and 11 bases had no gene match. The CDR3 reads CASSEAQGRAISSYNEQFF. The CDR3 region has the DNA TGTGCCAGCAGTGAAGCACAGGGGCGAGCGATCAGCTCCTACAATGAGCAGTTCTTC.

The sample holds a few counts of this clonotype. The chain uses TRBV7-6 and TRBJ1-3; 8 nucleotides match TRBD1. CDR3 length: 17 amino acids. Germline V lookup: CDR1 SGHVS, CDR2 FNYEAQ. After removal of 3 bases from V and 2 bases from J, the junction contained 9 bases not matched to a gene. The CDR3 is CASSFYPDRGAGNTIYF. The CDR3 DNA reads as TGTGCCAGCAGCTTCTACCCCGACAGGGGCGCTGGAAACACCATATATTTT.

The rearrangement links TRBV18 to TRBJ2-5; weak D call: TRBD2 (5 bases). Germline loops: CDR1 KGHSH, CDR2 LQKENI. This CDR3 has 16 amino acids. Between the trimmed V and J ends, which lost 3 bases and 2 bases, there was a span of 16 bases. The DNA of the CDR3 is TGTGCCAGCTCACCCAGGCGGGTACGGGCACAAGAGACCCAGTACTTC. Amino acids: CASSPRRVRAQETQYF. Drawing the rest from reference TRBV18 and TRBJ2-5, the complete variable domain is NAGVMQNPRHLVRRRGQEARLRCSPMKGHSHVYWYRQLPEEGLKFMVYLQKENIIDESGMPKERFSAEFPKEGPSILRIQQVVRGDSAAYFCASSPRRVRAQETQYFGPGTRLLVL.

This clonotype has at least ten counts. CDR3 DNA: TGCAGTGTGAAGAGCGGCCACGAGCAGTACTTC. Its protein is CSVKSGHEQYF. The chain uses TRBV20-1 and TRBJ2-7; D might be TRBD2 (5 bases). This CDR3 has 11 residues. V was cut by 7 bases and J by 5 bases, with 12 bases left in between. The germline V gene encodes CDR1 DFQATT and CDR2 SNEGSKA (reference sequence).

This rearrangement joins TRBV25-1 to TRBJ1-5, with D perhaps matching TRBD1 (6 bases). The CDR3 loop spans 17 amino acids. Trimming cost V 2 bases and J 2 bases, with 16 bases left between them. Germline loops: CDR1 MGHDK, CDR2 SYGVNS. The CDR3 DNA follows: TGTGCCAGCAGTGAAGGCAGGGGTAAATCAGGCAATCAGCCCCAGCATTTT. Amino acid sequence: CASSEGRGKSGNQPQHF.

The chain links TRBV4-2 to TRBJ2-3, with 8 bases that match TRBD2. The trim removed 1 base at V and 1 base at J, leaving 4 bases unmatched. Germline CDR1 reads LGHNA; CDR2 reads YNFKEQ. The CDR3 loop spans 16 amino acids. CDR3 DNA: TGTGCCAGCAGCCAAGTGGTTAGCGGGGGCACAGATACGCAGTATTTT. This translates into CASSQVVSGGTDTQYF.

This clonotype was found many times. This rearrangement joins TRBV5-6 to TRBJ2-1; 9 bases agree with TRBD1. Germline CDR1 is SGHDT and CDR2 is YYEEEE. The CDR3 loop spans 14 amino acids. The V and J ends lost 1 base and 9 bases, in that order; junction bases with no gene match: 5. The CDR3 DNA follows: TGTGCCAGCAGCTTGCGGGACAGGGCTAGTGAGCAGTTCTTC. The encoded protein is CASSLRDRASEQFF.

The rearrangement links TRBV7-2 to TRBJ1-2; D might be TRBD1 (5 bases). Per germline, CDR1 SGHTA and CDR2 FQGNSA. The CDR3 has 15 amino acids. With 5 bases removed from V and 6 bases from J, the gap between germline ends came to 19 bases. CDR3 sequence reads: CASSPFGGEWHGYTF. As DNA, the CDR3 is TGTGCCAGCAGCCCCTTTGGGGGGGAATGGCATGGCTACACCTTC.

The gene calls are TRBV4-1 and TRBJ2-7; possible D gene TRBD2, 6 bases. V lost 0 bases to trimming and J lost 3 bases, with 15 bases between them. The CDR3 loop spans 16 amino acids. Germline CDR1 and CDR2: MGHRA and YSYEKL. The CDR3 coding sequence is TGCGCCAGCAGCCAAGATCCCCGACGGGGGAACTACGAGCAGTACTTC. This gives the protein CASSQDPRRGNYEQYF.

V and J are TRBV7-9 and TRBJ1-4; D gene unclear. From germline, CDR1 is SEHNR and CDR2 FQNEAQ (reference sequence). The CDR3 totals 14 residues. V was cut by 4 bases and J by 8 bases, with 14 bases left in between. This chain's CDR3 is CASSWTDQAEKLFF. The CDR3 nucleotides read TGTGCCAGCAGCTGGACGGATCAAGCAGAAAAACTGTTTTTT.

The V and J genes are TRBV11-2 and TRBJ2-2; TRBD2 aligns across 8 bases. CDR3 length: 14 amino acids. Per germline, CDR1 SGHAT and CDR2 FQNNGV. J lost 5 bases, V lost 9 bases, and 8 bases had no gene match. CDR3 nucleotides: TGTGCCAGTCGGCGGCTAGCGGGTACCGGGGAGCTGTTTTTT. This translates into CASRRLAGTGELFF.

The chain combines TRBV20-1 with TRBJ2-3; TRBD2 matches at 10 bases. The germline V gene encodes CDR1 DFQATT and CDR2 SNEGSKA (reference sequence). V trimming: 5 bases; J trimming: 3 bases; junction bases outside the gene matches: 11. This CDR3 spans 16 amino acids. This CDR3 is CSAPSAASGRTDTQYF. CDR3 DNA: TGCAGTGCTCCTTCTGCGGCTAGCGGGAGAACAGATACGCAGTATTTT.

The V and J genes are TRBV6-5 and TRBJ2-7, with 10 bases matching TRBD2. The CDR3 consists of 17 residues. Unmatched junction bases numbered 14, after V lost 2 bases and J lost 7 bases. Looked up from germline, CDR1 is MNHEY and CDR2 is SVGAGI. CDR3 nucleotides: TGTGCCAGCAGTTACGGGGTAAAAAGCGGGAGGGCCGATGAGCAGTACTTC. Translating gives CASSYGVKSGRADEQYF.

This clonotype was observed at least ten times. The J gene is TRBJ2-6, the V gene TRBV12-3 or TRBV12-4; TRBD1 matches at 9 bases. The CDR3 has 16 residues. V lost 5 bases to trimming and J lost 4 bases; unmatched junction nucleotides: 6. The CDR3 loop is CASSRTGEAGANVLTF. CDR3 bases: TGTGCCAGCAGTCGGACAGGGGAGGCCGGGGCCAACGTCCTGACTTTC.

The chain carries TRBV7-2 and TRBJ1-1; D unresolved. The germline V and J ends were trimmed by 6 bases and 5 bases, with 16 bases remaining between them. The CDR3 is 14 residues long. Germline CDR1 is SGHTA and CDR2 is FQGNSA. Here the CDR3 reads CASRRDAGNTEAFF. CDR3 coding DNA: TGTGCCAGCAGACGGGATGCGGGTAATACTGAAGCTTTCTTT.

The chain employs TRBV4-2 and TRBJ2-7; 8 nucleotides agree with TRBD2. This CDR3 region has 17 residues. V shed 0 bases, J shed 7 bases, and the junction held 14 bases outside the gene matches. Germline CDR1 is LGHNA and CDR2 is YNFKEQ. The CDR3 DNA sequence: TGTGCCAGCAGCCAAGATGGCGCGGGGGGATCTACCTCGGAGCAGTACTTC. The encoded protein is CASSQDGAGGSTSEQYF.

The CDR3 nucleotides are TGTGCCAGTAGCCCCCCAAGGGGGCGGGATCCTACCGGGGAGCTGTTTTTT. The encoded protein is CASSPPRGRDPTGELFF. The J gene is TRBJ2-2, the V gene TRBV19, with D possibly matching TRBD1 (7 bases). This CDR3 has 17 residues. CDR1 LNHDA and CDR2 SQIVND come from the germline V gene (reference sequence). V lost 6 bases and J 5 bases, leaving 22 bases between the germline ends.

This clonotype has just a few counts. The chain combines TRBV29-1 with TRBJ2-5, with D possibly matching TRBD1 (5 bases). Germline values: CDR1 SQVTM, CDR2 ANQGSEA. The V and J ends lost 4 bases and 3 bases respectively, with 9 bases between them. CDR3 length equals 12 residues. CDR3 sequence reads: CSVVVDKETQYF. CDR3 nucleotides: TGCAGCGTTGTGGTGGACAAAGAGACCCAGTACTTC.

In its sample, this clonotype was seen a few times. The chain employs TRBV29-1 and TRBJ2-7, with 7 bases fitting TRBD2. CDR3 size: 13 residues. The V and J ends lost 4 bases and 1 base, in that order; junction bases with no gene match: 4. Germline V lookup: CDR1 SQVTM, CDR2 ANQGSEA. The chain's CDR3 is CSVVAGASYEQYF. The CDR3 nucleotides are TGCAGCGTTGTGGCGGGAGCGTCCTACGAGCAGTACTTC.

This clonotype was seen only a few times. This rearrangement joins TRBV12-3 or TRBV12-4 to TRBJ1-1; D is unresolved. The CDR3 runs to 15 residues. V was cut by 3 bases and J by 6 bases, with 17 bases left in between. CDR3 coding DNA: TGTGCCAGCAGTTTCTTGGAGTTGGAGGGAGCTGAAGCTTTCTTT. Residues: CASSFLELEGAEAFF.

This clonotype was seen at least ten times. The rearrangement uses TRBV5-1 and TRBJ2-3; perhaps TRBD1 as D (5 bases). V gave up 7 bases and J gave up 4 bases, with 16 bases separating them. CDR1 and CDR2 from the germline V gene are SGHRS and YFSETQ. CDR3 length equals 14 residues. The CDR3 region has the DNA TGCGCCAGCTGTCGACAGACGCACGCAGATACGCAGTATTTT. Protein: CASCRQTHADTQYF.

The table lists this clonotype with a few counts. This chain's CDR3 is CSARPTSGMADTQYF. The DNA of the CDR3 is TGCAGTGCTAGGCCGACTAGTGGTATGGCAGATACGCAGTATTTT. J is TRBJ2-3 and V is TRBV20-1; maybe TRBD2 (6 bases). The CDR3 spans 15 residues. V shed 3 bases and J shed 4 bases, with 17 bases lying between them. Germline V lookup: CDR1 DFQATT, CDR2 SNEGSKA (reference sequence).